The entry below describes one TCR beta chain. Its antigen remains unknown. The data stem from a study of CD8 T cells in Susac syndrome. The length of the CDR3 is 14 residues. Germline V gene data show CDR1 as SQVTM and CDR2 as ANQGSEA. V was trimmed by 1 base and J by 10 bases, leaving 17 bases between them. The multiple sclerosis controls, all treatment-naive patients, had relapsing-remitting disease that was stable or active. Random hexamers were used to reverse transcribe an amount of about 0.45 to 1 ug RNA. Amplification of TCR beta CDR3 across 54 Vbeta and 13 Jbeta was performed with immunoSEQ multiplex PCR. TCRdb processed the immunoSEQ multiplex PCR reads anew with MiXCR; each CDR3 protein has one entry. The table records roughly 200,000 distinct CDR3 sequences, 95% of them present only once. Regarding the study as a whole: As acknowledged by the study, its TCR sequencing and HLA analysis included a relatively small number of individuals.

This sequence was found in a human donor with multiple sclerosis. The rearrangement links TRBV29-1 to TRBJ2-1; D is unclear. Sample: CD4+ T cells from PBMCs. The CDR3 protein is CSVEVNGKTAEQFF. CDR3 bases: TGCAGCGTTGAAGTCAACGGTAAAACAGCGGAGCAGTTCTTC.